These 9 T cell receptor beta chains share one sample of origin, sequenced in a study of T cells after yellow fever vaccination. TCRdb itself ran the 5' RACE reads through MiXCR, one entry per CDR3 protein. Here the sample spans 500,000 to 700,000 distinct CDR3 sequences, over 15% being singletons. Sequencing was performed on PBMCs, taken 15 days after the yellow fever booster vaccination. Receptors were obtained from a man aged 30-40 years who received the YFV17D yellow fever vaccine.

This clonotype was seen ten or more times. The rearrangement uses TRBV7-2 and TRBJ2-1, with D perhaps TRBD2 (7 bases). Deletions cut 5 bases from V and 5 bases from J, with 16 bases between. This CDR3 has 15 residues. CDR1 is SGHTA and CDR2 is FQGNSA in the germline V gene. CDR3 DNA sequence: TGTGCCAGCAGCCGACCGGCGGGGGACAACAATGAGCAGTTCTTC. It specifies CASSRPAGDNNEQFF.

V usage is TRBV5-1 and J usage is TRBJ2-1; 10 nucleotides align to TRBD2. CDR3 length equals 18 residues. V lost 2 bases, J lost 0 bases, and 8 bases stayed unmatched. Germline V gives CDR1 SGHRS, CDR2 YFSETQ. CDR3 amino acids: CASSFGLADFRSYNEQFF. Written as DNA, the CDR3 is TGCGCCAGCAGCTTCGGACTAGCGGATTTTCGCTCCTACAATGAGCAGTTCTTC.

This clonotype was seen only once. V and J are TRBV24-1 and TRBJ2-7, with D hard to call. In germline, CDR1 is KGHDR, CDR2 SFDVKD. The CDR3 has 11 residues. Trimming pared 1 base from V and 7 bases from J, leaving 4 bases between. The CDR3 sequence is CATSDLQEQYF. As DNA, the CDR3 is TGTGCCACCAGTGATTTACAGGAGCAGTACTTC.

This chain links TRBV7-2 with TRBJ2-5; TRBD2 matches 13 bases. Germline CDR1 SGHTA, CDR2 FQGNSA. Trimming at V came to 1 base and at J to 7 bases, leaving 6 bases not matched to a gene. The CDR3 runs 16 residues. Here the CDR3 reads CASSLGGTSGKATQYF. DNA for the CDR3: TGTGCCAGCAGCTTAGGTGGGACTAGCGGGAAGGCGACCCAGTACTTC. Full variable domain (rest looked up from reference TRBV7-2 and TRBJ2-5): GAGVSQSPSNKVTEKGKDVELRCDPISGHTALYWYRQSLGQGLEFLIYFQGNSAPDKSGLPSDRFSAERTGGSVSTLTIQRTQQEDSAVYLCASSLGGTSGKATQYFGPGTRLLVL.

This clonotype was detected a few times. The rearrangement uses TRBV6-1 and TRBJ2-7; TRBD2 matches at 7 bases. CDR3 length: 14 amino acids. The trim removed 6 bases at V and 3 bases at J, leaving 8 bases unmatched. Germline values: CDR1 MNHNS, CDR2 SASEGT. The CDR3, as DNA: TGTGCCAGCAGGACCGGACTAGGCTTCTACGAGCAGTACTTC. Amino acid sequence: CASRTGLGFYEQYF.

The table lists this clonotype with a few counts. The rearrangement joins TRBV19 to TRBJ2-1; weak D call: TRBD2 (6 bases). The CDR3 length is 15 residues. Trimming removed 6 bases from V and 0 bases from J, with 12 bases in between. Germline values: CDR1 LNHDA, CDR2 SQIVND (reference sequence). Written as DNA, the CDR3 is TGTGCCAGTAGGACTAGTTCAAGCTCCTACAATGAGCAGTTCTTC. It translates to CASRTSSSSYNEQFF.

This clonotype was recorded a few times. The chain recombines TRBV12-3 or TRBV12-4 with TRBJ2-3, with D hard to call. V lost 8 bases to trimming and J lost 6 bases, with 9 bases between them. The CDR3 extends over 11 amino acids. The CDR3 DNA reads TGTGCCAGCGGTTCCGGGGATACGCAGTATTTT. It encodes CASGSGDTQYF.

This clonotype has just a few counts. The V gene is TRBV6-6, the J gene TRBJ2-3, with 11 bases lining up with TRBD2. Trimming cost V 8 bases and J 6 bases; bases outside gene matches: 4. Germline-derived CDR1 and CDR2 are MNHNY and SVGAGI (reference sequence). This CDR3 contains 13 residues. The CDR3 loop reads CASASGRWDTQYF. CDR3 nucleotide sequence: TGTGCCAGCGCTAGCGGGAGGTGGGATACGCAGTATTTT.

This clonotype was found a few times. V is TRBV29-1 and J is TRBJ2-2, with a possible D match to TRBD2 (6 bases). Germline lookup yields CDR1 SQVTM and CDR2 ANQGSEA. V was clipped by 7 bases and J by 7 bases, with 16 bases between them. The CDR3 loop spans 13 amino acids. The CDR3 sequence: CSGRRTGDGELFF. CDR3 bases: TGCAGCGGGAGAAGGACGGGAGACGGGGAGCTGTTTTTT.